This TCR beta chain is from a study of T cell responses to AZD1222 COVID-19 vaccine. General study findings and limits: Spike-specific TCR breadth and depth grew following two AZD1222 doses.

Generated by immunoSEQ multiplex PCR, the TCRdb table keeps only in-frame clones and is missing some. This sample has about 140,000 clones; about 89% occur once, and the top ten carry around 4.7%. Points on this clone: Antigen: not known.

Germline V gene data show CDR1 as SGHDT and CDR2 as YYEEEE. J was trimmed by 4 bases and V by 4 bases; bases with no gene match: 11. The CDR3 is 15 residues long. The sequence was collected from an adult in good health. Sequencing used peripheral blood, obtained on day 0 of AZD1222 vaccination. This chain joins TRBV5-6 and TRBJ2-7; 7 bases map to TRBD2. CDR3 sequence: CASSSYGGGVYEQYF. CDR3 nucleotides: TGTGCCAGCAGCAGTTACGGGGGAGGGGTTTACGAGCAGTACTTC.